This T cell receptor beta chain was captured by sequencing in a study of blood T cell repertoires in COVID-19 (dated by TCRdb to between 2020 and 2021). Background on the whole study: Samples from collaborators originated in the United States, Italy and Spain and spanned both the acute and convalescent phases of COVID-19. The prospective study material was composed of cDNA or gDNA derived from T cells, B-cell-depleted T cells, or PBMCs. Deeply sampled blood TCRbeta repertoires from subjects exposed to, actively infected with, or recovered from COVID-19 were included in the dataset. The repertoires were released in a freely available public database meant as a resource for research on the immune response to SARS-CoV-2. Samples came from the ongoing ImmuneRACE study (first 160 participants) plus 1,254 subjects from 6 global collaborators. The sample metadata nearly always contained a de-identified subject ID, COVID-19 status, age in years and sex. HLA class I and class II types, where available, came from metadata supplied by the sample provider rather than from assay-based typing.

With regard to this clone: The specificity of this receptor is unknown. Base qualities are not at hand, and no much larger clone is one base apart.

The paper as a whole reports these results and caveats: The amount of clinical and demographic metadata varied by source and participant and was provided uncurated.

The immunoSEQ Assay, a bias-controlled multiplex PCR, was used to amplify TCRbeta CDR3 regions from genomic DNA. Under the source paper's analysis protocol: Nucleated cell counts per sample were estimated from amplification of reference gene primers within the assay. To quantify the absolute abundance of each unique TCRbeta CDR3 rearrangement, sequence reads were collapsed and filtered. Productive Simpson clonality was computed per sample as the square root of Simpson's diversity index over productive rearrangements. TCRdb provides this immuneACCESS table in a form limited to in-frame rearrangements. Some clones are lacking; in checked studies, under half of them reflect an unresolved V gene, and why the rest are absent is not known. The DNA gave D and trimming, while V, J and clone size come from that table. This sample lists hundreds of thousands of clones; nearly 85% were detected once. 8% to 9.5% of the sample lies in the top ten.

Unmatched junction bases come to 5, with V trimmed by 4 bases and J by 2 bases. Sequences SGHRS (CDR1) and YFSETQ (CDR2) are obtained from the germline V gene. The CDR3, from cysteine to phenylalanine, totals 15 residues. The sequence is cut down to CDR3 DNA, 45 bases in frame from base 1. Whole blood was collected in K2EDTA tubes by collaborating institutions according to the institutions' own protocols. For TCRbeta analysis, collaborators shipped samples as frozen whole blood, isolated PBMCs, or DNA extracted from either of those sample types. The source of this sequence is a human donor in a cohort sampled during active COVID-19. Recombination linked TRBV5-1 to TRBJ2-5, with 10 bases matching TRBD2. Sequencing was performed on peripheral blood. At the DNA level, the sequence is TGCGCCAGCAGCGACCTAGCGGGAGAACAAGAGACCCAGTACTTC. Translated, it reads CASSDLAGEQETQYF.